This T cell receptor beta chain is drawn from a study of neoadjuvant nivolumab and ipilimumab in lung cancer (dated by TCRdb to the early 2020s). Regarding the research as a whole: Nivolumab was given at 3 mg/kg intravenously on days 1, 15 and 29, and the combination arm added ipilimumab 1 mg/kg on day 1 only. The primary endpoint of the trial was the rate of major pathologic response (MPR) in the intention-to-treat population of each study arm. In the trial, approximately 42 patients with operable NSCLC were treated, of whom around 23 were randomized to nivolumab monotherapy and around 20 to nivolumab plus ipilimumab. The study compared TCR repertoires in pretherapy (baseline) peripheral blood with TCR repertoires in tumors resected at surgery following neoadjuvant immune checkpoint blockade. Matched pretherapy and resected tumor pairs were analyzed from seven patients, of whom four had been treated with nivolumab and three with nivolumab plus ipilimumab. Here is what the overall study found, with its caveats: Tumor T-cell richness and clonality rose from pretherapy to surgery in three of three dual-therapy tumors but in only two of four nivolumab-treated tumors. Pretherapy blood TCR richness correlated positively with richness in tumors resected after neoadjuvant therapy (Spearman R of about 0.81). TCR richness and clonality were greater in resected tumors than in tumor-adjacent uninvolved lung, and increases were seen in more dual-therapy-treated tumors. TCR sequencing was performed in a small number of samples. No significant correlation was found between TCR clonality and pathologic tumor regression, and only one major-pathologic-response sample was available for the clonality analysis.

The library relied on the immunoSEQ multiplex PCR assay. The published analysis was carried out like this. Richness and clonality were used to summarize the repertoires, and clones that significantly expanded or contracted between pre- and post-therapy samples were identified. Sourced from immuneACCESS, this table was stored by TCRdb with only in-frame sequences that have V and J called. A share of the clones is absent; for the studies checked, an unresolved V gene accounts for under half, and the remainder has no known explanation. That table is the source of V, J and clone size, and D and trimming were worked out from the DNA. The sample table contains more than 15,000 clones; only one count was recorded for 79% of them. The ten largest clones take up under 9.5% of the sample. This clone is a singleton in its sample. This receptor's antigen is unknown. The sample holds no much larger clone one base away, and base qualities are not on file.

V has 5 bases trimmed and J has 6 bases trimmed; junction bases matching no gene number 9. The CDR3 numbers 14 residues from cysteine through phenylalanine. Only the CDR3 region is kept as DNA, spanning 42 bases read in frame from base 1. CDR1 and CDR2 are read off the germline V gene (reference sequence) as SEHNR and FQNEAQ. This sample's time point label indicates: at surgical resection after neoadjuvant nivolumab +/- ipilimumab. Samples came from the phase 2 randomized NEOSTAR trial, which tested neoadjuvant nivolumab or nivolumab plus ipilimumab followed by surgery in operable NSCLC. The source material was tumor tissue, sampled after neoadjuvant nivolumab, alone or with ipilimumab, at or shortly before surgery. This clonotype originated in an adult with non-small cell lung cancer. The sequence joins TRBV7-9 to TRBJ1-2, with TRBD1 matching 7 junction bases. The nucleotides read TGTGCCAGCAGCGTACAGGGGATCGGGCATGGCTACACCTTC. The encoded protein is CASSVQGIGHGYTF.